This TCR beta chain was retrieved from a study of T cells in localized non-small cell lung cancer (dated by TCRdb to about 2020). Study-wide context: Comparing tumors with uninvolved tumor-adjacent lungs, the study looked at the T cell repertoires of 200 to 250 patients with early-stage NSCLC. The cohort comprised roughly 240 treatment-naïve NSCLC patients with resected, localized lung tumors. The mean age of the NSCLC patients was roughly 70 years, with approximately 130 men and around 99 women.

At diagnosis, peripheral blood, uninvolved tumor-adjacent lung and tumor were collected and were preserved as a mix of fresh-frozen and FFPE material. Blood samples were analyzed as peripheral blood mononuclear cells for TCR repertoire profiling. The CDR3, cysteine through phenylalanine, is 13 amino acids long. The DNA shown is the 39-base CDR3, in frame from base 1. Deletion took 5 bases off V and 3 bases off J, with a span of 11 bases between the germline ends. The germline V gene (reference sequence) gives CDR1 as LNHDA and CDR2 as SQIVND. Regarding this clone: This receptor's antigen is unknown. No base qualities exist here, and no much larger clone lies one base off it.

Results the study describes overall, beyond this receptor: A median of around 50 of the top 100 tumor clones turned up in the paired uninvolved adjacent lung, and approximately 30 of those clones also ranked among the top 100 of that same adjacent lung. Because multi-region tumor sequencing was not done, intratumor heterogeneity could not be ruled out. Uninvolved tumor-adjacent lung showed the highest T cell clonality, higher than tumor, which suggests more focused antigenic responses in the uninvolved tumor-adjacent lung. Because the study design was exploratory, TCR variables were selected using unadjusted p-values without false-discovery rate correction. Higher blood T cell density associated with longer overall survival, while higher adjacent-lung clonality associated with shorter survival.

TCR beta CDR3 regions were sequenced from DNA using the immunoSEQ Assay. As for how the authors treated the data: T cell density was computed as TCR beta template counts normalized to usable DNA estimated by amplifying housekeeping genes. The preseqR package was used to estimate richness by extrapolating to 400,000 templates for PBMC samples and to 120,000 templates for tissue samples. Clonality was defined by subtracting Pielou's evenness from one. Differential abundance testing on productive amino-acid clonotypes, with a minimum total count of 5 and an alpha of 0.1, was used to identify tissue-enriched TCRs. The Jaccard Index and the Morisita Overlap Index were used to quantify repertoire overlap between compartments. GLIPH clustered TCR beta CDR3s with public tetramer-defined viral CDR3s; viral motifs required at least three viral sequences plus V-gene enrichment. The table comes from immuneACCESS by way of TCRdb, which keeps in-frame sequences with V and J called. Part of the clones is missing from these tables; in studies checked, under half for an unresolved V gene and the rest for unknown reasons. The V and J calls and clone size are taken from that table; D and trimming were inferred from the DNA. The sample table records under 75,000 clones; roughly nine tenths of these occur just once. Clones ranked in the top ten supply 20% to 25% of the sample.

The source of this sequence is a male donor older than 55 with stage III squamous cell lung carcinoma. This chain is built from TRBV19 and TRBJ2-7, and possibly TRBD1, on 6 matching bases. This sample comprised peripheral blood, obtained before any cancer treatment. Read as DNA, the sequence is TGTGCCAGTAGTGGGGCCAGGGGCTACGAGCAGTACTTC. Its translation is CASSGARGYEQYF.